One sample yielded the 3 T cell receptor beta chains listed below, sequenced in a study of early T cells in non-severe SARS-CoV-2 infection. In TCRdb, the 5' RACE reads were re-called with MiXCR into one record per CDR3 protein. Altogether roughly 56,000 distinct CDR3 sequences are present, 7.5% to 9.5% being singletons, with the ten largest covering approximately 4.6%. The sequencing sample was made of whole blood. These receptors all come from an adult who was a healthcare worker with PCR-confirmed SARS-CoV-2 infection or an uninfected control (not recorded which).

This clonotype has at least ten counts. This chain links TRBV6-6 with TRBJ1-1, with D maybe TRBD1 (5 bases). CDR3 size: 15 residues. The V gene's germline CDR1 is MNHNY and CDR2 SVGAGI (reference sequence). The V gene lost 5 bases and the J gene lost 4 bases, with 17 bases spanning the gap. The CDR3 nucleotides read TGTGCCAGCAGTCCAACGGCAGGGTCGACCACTGAAGCTTTCTTT. Its translation: CASSPTAGSTTEAFF.

The genes are TRBV5-6 and TRBJ2-2; the D is unclear. The CDR3 sequence is 16 residues long. Trimming took off 3 bases at V and 0 bases at J, with 12 bases between the two ends. Germline V lookup: CDR1 SGHDT, CDR2 YYEEEE. CDR3 protein: CASSSRRTSNTGELFF. The CDR3 DNA reads TGTGCCAGCAGCTCCAGACGGACGTCGAACACCGGGGAGCTGTTTTTT. Based on the CDR3 plus reference TRBV5-6 and TRBJ2-2, the full variable domain is DAGVTQSPTHLIKTRGQQVTLRCSPKSGHDTVSWYQQALGQGPQFIFQYYEEEERQRGNFPDRFSGHQFPNYSSELNVNALLLGDSALYLCASSSRRTSNTGELFFGEGSRLTVL.

This clonotype was seen a handful of times. CDR3 sequence (DNA): TGCGCCAGCAGCCAAACAGGGAATGAGCAGTTCTTC. Translated, it gives CASSQTGNEQFF. V and J are TRBV4-1 and TRBJ2-1, with D tentatively TRBD1 (6 bases). Trimming removed 2 bases from V and 7 bases from J, with 6 bases in between. From germline, CDR1 is MGHRA and CDR2 YSYEKL. This CDR3 spans 12 amino acids.